This T cell receptor (beta chain) was captured by sequencing in a study of cytomegalovirus exposure and HLA in healthy donors. Method: immunoSEQ multiplex PCR; TCRdb's copy keeps in-frame clones and lacks some. The sample includes about 160,000 clones, 85% to 90% seen only once; the top ten take about a tenth. Germline V lookup: CDR1 LNHDA, CDR2 SQIVND (reference sequence). Trimming left V 5 bases short and J 1 base short, with 20 bases between. The CDR3 runs to 17 residues. The source of this sequence is a young woman in good health and CMV-seropositive. The rearrangement joins TRBV19 to TRBJ1-2, with D perhaps matching TRBD1 (6 bases). The material sequenced was PBMCs. CDR3 region: CASSSPLGTQRNYGYTF. The DNA of the CDR3 is TGTGCCAGTAGTTCCCCCCTCGGGACACAACGTAACTATGGCTACACCTTC.